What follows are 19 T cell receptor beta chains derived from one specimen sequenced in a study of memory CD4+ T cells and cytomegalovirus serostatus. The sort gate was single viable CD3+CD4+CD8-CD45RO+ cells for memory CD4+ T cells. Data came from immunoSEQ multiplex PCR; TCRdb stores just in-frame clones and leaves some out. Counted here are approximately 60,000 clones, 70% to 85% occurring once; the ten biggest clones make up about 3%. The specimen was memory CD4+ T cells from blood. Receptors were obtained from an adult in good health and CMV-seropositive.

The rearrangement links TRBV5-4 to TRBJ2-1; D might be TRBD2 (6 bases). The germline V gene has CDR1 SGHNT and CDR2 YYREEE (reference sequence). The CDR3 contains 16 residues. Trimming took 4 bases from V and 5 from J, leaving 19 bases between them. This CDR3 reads CASSTGLKLADNEQFF. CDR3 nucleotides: TGTGCCAGCAGCACGGGATTAAAGTTAGCGGACAATGAGCAGTTCTTC.

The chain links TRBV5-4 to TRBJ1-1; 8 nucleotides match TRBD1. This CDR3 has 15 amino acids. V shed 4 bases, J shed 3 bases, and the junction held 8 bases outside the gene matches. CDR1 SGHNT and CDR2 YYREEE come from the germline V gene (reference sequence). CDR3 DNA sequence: TGTGCCAGCAGCCCCGGACAGGGCGGGTACACTGAAGCTTTCTTT. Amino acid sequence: CASSPGQGGYTEAFF. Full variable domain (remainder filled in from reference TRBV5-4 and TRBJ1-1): ETGVTQSPTHLIKTRGQQVTLRCSSQSGHNTVSWYQQALGQGPQFIFQYYREEENGRGNFPPRFSGLQFPNYSSELNVNALELDDSALYLCASSPGQGGYTEAFFGQGTRLTVV.

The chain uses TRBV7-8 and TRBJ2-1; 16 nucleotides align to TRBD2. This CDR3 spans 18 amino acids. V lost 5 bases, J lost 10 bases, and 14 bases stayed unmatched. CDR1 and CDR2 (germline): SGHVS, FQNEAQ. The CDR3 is CASSGPGLAGGPYDEQFF. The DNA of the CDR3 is TGTGCCAGCAGCGGGCCGGGACTAGCGGGAGGGCCTTATGACGAGCAGTTCTTC.

CDR3 nucleotide sequence: TGTGCCAGCATCAACTCTGGGGCCAACGTCCTGACTTTC. This translates into CASINSGANVLTF. The chain is built from TRBV5-4 and TRBJ2-6, with unresolved D. Germline V gene lookup returns CDR1 SGHNT and CDR2 YYREEE (reference sequence). This CDR3 is 13 amino acids long. Trimming left V 6 bases short and J 0 bases short, with 4 bases between.

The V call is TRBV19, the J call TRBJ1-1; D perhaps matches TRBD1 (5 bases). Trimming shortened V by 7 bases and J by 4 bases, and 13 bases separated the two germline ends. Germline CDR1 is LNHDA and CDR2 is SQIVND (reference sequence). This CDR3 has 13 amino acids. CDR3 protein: CASTRRGITEAFF. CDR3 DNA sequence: TGTGCCAGTACTCGGAGGGGTATCACTGAAGCTTTCTTT. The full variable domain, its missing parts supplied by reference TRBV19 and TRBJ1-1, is DGGITQSPKYLFRKEGQNVTLSCEQNLNHDAMYWYRQDPGQGLRLIYYSQIVNDFQKGDIAEGYSVSREKKESFPLTVTSAQKNPTAFYLCASTRRGITEAFFGQGTRLTVV.

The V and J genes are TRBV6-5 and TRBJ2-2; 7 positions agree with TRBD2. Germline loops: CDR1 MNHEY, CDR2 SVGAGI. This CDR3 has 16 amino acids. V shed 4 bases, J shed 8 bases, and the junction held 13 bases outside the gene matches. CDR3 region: CASSFTRLADVGELFF. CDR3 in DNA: TGTGCCAGCAGTTTCACCAGACTAGCTGATGTGGGGGAGCTGTTTTTT.

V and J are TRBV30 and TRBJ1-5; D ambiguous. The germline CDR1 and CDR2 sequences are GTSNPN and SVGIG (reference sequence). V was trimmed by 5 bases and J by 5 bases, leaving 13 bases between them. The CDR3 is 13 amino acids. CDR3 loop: CAWSSGNDQPQHF. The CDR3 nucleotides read TGTGCCTGGTCCTCCGGGAACGATCAGCCCCAGCATTTT.

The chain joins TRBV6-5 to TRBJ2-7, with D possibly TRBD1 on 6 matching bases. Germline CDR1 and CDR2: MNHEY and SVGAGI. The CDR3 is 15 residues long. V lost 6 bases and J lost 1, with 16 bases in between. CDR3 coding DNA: TGTGCCAGCAGCCGCTCCGGGACACCATCCTACGAGCAGTACTTC. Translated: CASSRSGTPSYEQYF.

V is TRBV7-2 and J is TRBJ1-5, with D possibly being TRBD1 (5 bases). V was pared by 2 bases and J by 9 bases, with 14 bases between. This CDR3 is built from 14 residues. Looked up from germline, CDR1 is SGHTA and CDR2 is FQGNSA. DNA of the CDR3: TGTGCCAGCAGCTTACATGGAGGGGATCGGCCCCAGCATTTT. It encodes CASSLHGGDRPQHF.

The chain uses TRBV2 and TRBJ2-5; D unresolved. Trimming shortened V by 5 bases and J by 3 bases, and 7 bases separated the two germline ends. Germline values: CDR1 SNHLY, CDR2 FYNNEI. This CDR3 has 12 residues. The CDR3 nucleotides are TGTGCCAGCAGTCCCTCAGAAGAGACCCAGTACTTC. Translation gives CASSPSEETQYF.

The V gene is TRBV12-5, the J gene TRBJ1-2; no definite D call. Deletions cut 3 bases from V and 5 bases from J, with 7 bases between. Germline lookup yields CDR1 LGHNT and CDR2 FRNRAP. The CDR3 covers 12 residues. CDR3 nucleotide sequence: TGTGCTAGTGGTTTCTCGGGGTATGGCTACACCTTC. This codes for CASGFSGYGYTF.

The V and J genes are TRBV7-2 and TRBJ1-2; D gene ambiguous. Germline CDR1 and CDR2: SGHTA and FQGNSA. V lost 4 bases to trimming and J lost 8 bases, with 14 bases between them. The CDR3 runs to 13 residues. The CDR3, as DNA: TGTGCCAGCAGCTCTCGCTTCCCCATCGGCTACACCTTC. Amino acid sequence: CASSSRFPIGYTF.

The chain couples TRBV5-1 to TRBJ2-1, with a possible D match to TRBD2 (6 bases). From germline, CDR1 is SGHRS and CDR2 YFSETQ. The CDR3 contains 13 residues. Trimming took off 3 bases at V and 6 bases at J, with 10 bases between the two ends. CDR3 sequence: CASSSQTSNEQFF. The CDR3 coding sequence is TGCGCCAGCAGCTCCCAGACTAGCAATGAGCAGTTCTTC.

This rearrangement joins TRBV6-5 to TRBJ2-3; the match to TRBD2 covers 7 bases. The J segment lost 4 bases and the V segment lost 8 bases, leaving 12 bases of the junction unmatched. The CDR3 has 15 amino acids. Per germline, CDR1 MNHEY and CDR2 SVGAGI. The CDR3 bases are TGTGCCAGCCGTGTGGCGGGAGTAGCCGCAGATACGCAGTATTTT. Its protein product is CASRVAGVAADTQYF.

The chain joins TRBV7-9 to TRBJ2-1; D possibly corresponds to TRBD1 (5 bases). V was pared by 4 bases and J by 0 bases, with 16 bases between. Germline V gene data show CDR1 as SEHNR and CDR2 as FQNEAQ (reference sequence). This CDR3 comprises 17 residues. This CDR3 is CASSSLPRASSYNEQFF. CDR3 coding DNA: TGTGCCAGCAGCTCTTTGCCCAGGGCCAGCTCCTACAATGAGCAGTTCTTC.

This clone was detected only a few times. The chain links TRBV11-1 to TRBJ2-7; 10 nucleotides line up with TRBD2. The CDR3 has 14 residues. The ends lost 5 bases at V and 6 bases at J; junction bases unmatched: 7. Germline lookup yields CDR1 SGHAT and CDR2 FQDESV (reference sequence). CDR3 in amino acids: CASSEGLAETEQYF. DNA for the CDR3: TGTGCCAGCAGCGAAGGACTAGCGGAGACCGAGCAGTACTTC.

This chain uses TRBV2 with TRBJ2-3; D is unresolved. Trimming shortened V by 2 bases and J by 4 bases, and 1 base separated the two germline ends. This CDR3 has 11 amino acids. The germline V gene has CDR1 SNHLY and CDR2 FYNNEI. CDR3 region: CASSESDTQYF. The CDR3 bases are TGTGCCAGCAGTGAATCAGATACGCAGTATTTT.

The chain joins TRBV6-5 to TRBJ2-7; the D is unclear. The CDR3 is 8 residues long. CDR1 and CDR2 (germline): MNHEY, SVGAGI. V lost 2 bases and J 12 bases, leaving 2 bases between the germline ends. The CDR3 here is CASSYGYV. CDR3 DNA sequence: TGTGCCAGCAGTTACGGGTACGTC.

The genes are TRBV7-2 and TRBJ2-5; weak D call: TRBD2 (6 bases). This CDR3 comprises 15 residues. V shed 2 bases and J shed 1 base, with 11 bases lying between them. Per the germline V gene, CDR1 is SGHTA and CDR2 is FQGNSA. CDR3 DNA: TGTGCCAGCAGCTTATCCGGAGGGAGCCAAGAGACCCAGTACTTC. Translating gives CASSLSGGSQETQYF.